The entry below gives a single TCR beta chain sequence along with its context. Its specificity is not known. Profiled with immunoSEQ multiplex PCR; TCRdb holds only in-frame clones, not every one. This sample has about 52,000 clones, with around 86% found just once. These data belong to a study of T cells in localized non-small cell lung cancer. Study observations and caveats: Detection in adjacent lung was observed for a median roughly 57 of the top 100 tumor clones. Without multi-region sequencing, intratumor heterogeneity could not be excluded.

The trim removed 3 bases at V and 8 bases at J, leaving 7 bases unmatched. This CDR3 is 13 amino acids long. Looked up from germline, CDR1 is SGDLS and CDR2 is YYNGEE. This sequence originates from a female donor with stage II lung adenocarcinoma. This chain links TRBV9 with TRBJ1-1, with 7 bases lining up with TRBD1. Here the sequenced sample was PBMCs, taken before any cancer treatment. CDR3 sequence: CASSEGQRAEAFF. The CDR3 nucleotides read TGTGCCAGCAGCGAGGGACAGAGGGCAGAAGCTTTCTTT.